A selection of T cell receptor beta chains follows, all from one sample in a study of PD-1 blockade in classical Hodgkin lymphoma. Profiled with immunoSEQ multiplex PCR; TCRdb holds only in-frame clones, not every one. The sample contains around 7,500 clones, 60% to 85% of which appear only once. Here the sequenced sample was peripheral blood mononuclear cells (PBMCs), taken before the second cycle of nivolumab. The receptors originated from a human donor with classical Hodgkin lymphoma. Each CDR3 is given with its conserved first and last residue. The order of the fields is CDR3 DNA, CDR3 protein, clone size, V gene, D gene, J gene. A D gene is named only where the DNA matches it firmly. Clone size is stated in some rows and not others, as once, few, many or a class when expanded.

cdr3_nt: TGCGCCAGCAGGAAGGGACGTAGCCAAGAGACCCAGTACTTC; cdr3_aa: CASRKGRSQETQYF; clone_size: -; v_call: TRBV5-1; d_call: -; j_call: TRBJ2-5
cdr3_nt: TGTGCCAGCAGTTCAGGGGGCCAACCTCAAGAGACCCAGTACTTC; cdr3_aa: CASSSGGQPQETQYF; clone_size: -; v_call: TRBV28; d_call: TRBD1; j_call: TRBJ2-5
cdr3_nt: TGTGCCAGCAGCAAAGTGGGACACCCCTACGAGCAGTACTTC; cdr3_aa: CASSKVGHPYEQYF; clone_size: -; v_call: TRBV21-1; d_call: -; j_call: TRBJ2-7
cdr3_nt: TGTGCCAGCAGCCCGAGGGACAGGAACACCGGGGAGCTGTTTTTT; cdr3_aa: CASSPRDRNTGELFF; clone_size: -; v_call: TRBV7-8; d_call: TRBD1; j_call: TRBJ2-2
cdr3_nt: TGTGCCAGCAGTTTAGTGGTTCTGAGCGGGGGGGCCCCAGATACGCAGTATTTT; cdr3_aa: CASSLVVLSGGAPDTQYF; clone_size: once; v_call: TRBV28; d_call: TRBD2; j_call: TRBJ2-3
cdr3_nt: TGTGCCAGCAGCTCCGGACAGGGGTTTTCCTACGAGCAGTACTTC; cdr3_aa: CASSSGQGFSYEQYF; clone_size: once; v_call: TRBV5-5; d_call: TRBD1; j_call: TRBJ2-7
cdr3_nt: TGTGCCAGCTCAACAGGGCTCTATGGCTACACCTTC; cdr3_aa: CASSTGLYGYTF; clone_size: -; v_call: TRBV18; d_call: -; j_call: TRBJ1-2
cdr3_nt: TGTGCCAGCAGCTTAATACAGGGCACTGAAGCTTTCTTT; cdr3_aa: CASSLIQGTEAFF; clone_size: -; v_call: TRBV7-9; d_call: -; j_call: TRBJ1-1
cdr3_nt: TGTGCCAGCAGTATCTGGCTACAACACGCACGAAACACCATATATTTT; cdr3_aa: CASSIWLQHARNTIYF; clone_size: -; v_call: TRBV21-1; d_call: -; j_call: TRBJ1-3
cdr3_nt: TGTGCCAGCAGTGGCCAGTCCACCGCCTGGGAGCAGTACTTC; cdr3_aa: CASSGQSTAWEQYF; clone_size: -; v_call: TRBV2; d_call: -; j_call: TRBJ2-7
cdr3_nt: TGTGCCAGCAGCTTAGTACGCGGCCAGACCTACGAGCAGTACTTC; cdr3_aa: CASSLVRGQTYEQYF; clone_size: -; v_call: TRBV7-9; d_call: -; j_call: TRBJ2-7
cdr3_nt: TGCGCCAGCAGGTATAGGGACAGTAACACCGGGGAGCTGTTTTTT; cdr3_aa: CASRYRDSNTGELFF; clone_size: -; v_call: TRBV5-1; d_call: TRBD1; j_call: TRBJ2-2
cdr3_nt: TGTGCCAGCGCCCCCGTCACGGGACTAGCGGGAGTGGGGGAGCTGTTTTTT; cdr3_aa: CASAPVTGLAGVGELFF; clone_size: few; v_call: TRBV28; d_call: TRBD2; j_call: TRBJ2-2
cdr3_nt: TGTGCCAGCAGTTTATTGGGGGCAACCTACGAGCAGTACTTC; cdr3_aa: CASSLLGATYEQYF; clone_size: -; v_call: TRBV28; d_call: -; j_call: TRBJ2-7
cdr3_nt: TGTGCCATCAACACCCCGAGTAGCGGAATTTACGAGCAGTACTTC; cdr3_aa: CAINTPSSGIYEQYF; clone_size: -; v_call: TRBV10-3; d_call: -; j_call: TRBJ2-7
cdr3_nt: TGTGCCAGTAGTTTCTGGACTAGCGGGTGGGAGGGGTACAATGAGCAGTTCTTC; cdr3_aa: CASSFWTSGWEGYNEQFF; clone_size: -; v_call: TRBV19; d_call: TRBD2; j_call: TRBJ2-1
cdr3_nt: TGCGCCAGCAGCCAAGTTACAGGAAGCTGGGCCAACGTCCTGACTTTC; cdr3_aa: CASSQVTGSWANVLTF; clone_size: -; v_call: TRBV4-1; d_call: -; j_call: TRBJ2-6
cdr3_nt: TGTGCCAGCAGAGCCATAGGAGTGATTGGCACAGATACGCAGTATTTT; cdr3_aa: CASRAIGVIGTDTQYF; clone_size: -; v_call: TRBV2; d_call: -; j_call: TRBJ2-3
cdr3_nt: TGTGCCAGCAGCTTATGGGGCGGTGGAGATGAGCAGTTCTTC; cdr3_aa: CASSLWGGGDEQFF; clone_size: once; v_call: TRBV13; d_call: -; j_call: TRBJ2-1
cdr3_nt: TGCGCCAGCAGTGAGGGGACAGCAACTAATGAAAAACTGTTTTTT; cdr3_aa: CASSEGTATNEKLFF; clone_size: -; v_call: TRBV10-1; d_call: TRBD1; j_call: TRBJ1-4
cdr3_nt: TGTGCCAGTACCCCCCAGGGATATAGCAATCAGCCCCAGCATTTT; cdr3_aa: CASTPQGYSNQPQHF; clone_size: -; v_call: TRBV19; d_call: -; j_call: TRBJ1-5
cdr3_nt: TGTGCCAGCAGCTTGGGGCAGGGAGCCTACAATGAGCAGTTCTTC; cdr3_aa: CASSLGQGAYNEQFF; clone_size: once; v_call: TRBV5-4; d_call: -; j_call: TRBJ2-1
cdr3_nt: TGTGCCAGCAGCTTGGAACAGTTGGCCCTTCAGGAGACCCAGTACTTC; cdr3_aa: CASSLEQLALQETQYF; clone_size: once; v_call: TRBV5-8; d_call: -; j_call: TRBJ2-5
cdr3_nt: TGTGCCAGCAGTGAACGGGAATCTGGAAACACCATATATTTT; cdr3_aa: CASSERESGNTIYF; clone_size: -; v_call: TRBV2; d_call: -; j_call: TRBJ1-3
cdr3_nt: TGTGCCAGCAGTTTAAGGTCAGCTCAAGAGACCCAGTACTTC; cdr3_aa: CASSLRSAQETQYF; clone_size: -; v_call: TRBV27; d_call: -; j_call: TRBJ2-5
cdr3_nt: TGTGCCAGTCGTACCCCCCCCGGGACTCTCTACAATGAGCAGTTCTTC; cdr3_aa: CASRTPPGTLYNEQFF; clone_size: -; v_call: TRBV18; d_call: -; j_call: TRBJ2-1
cdr3_nt: TGTGCCACCAGCAGAGACGAGACAGCAAACACCGGGGAGCTGTTTTTT; cdr3_aa: CATSRDETANTGELFF; clone_size: -; v_call: TRBV15; d_call: -; j_call: TRBJ2-2
cdr3_nt: TGCAGCGTTGAAAAAGCGGGTACCTACGAGCAGTACTTC; cdr3_aa: CSVEKAGTYEQYF; clone_size: -; v_call: TRBV29-1; d_call: -; j_call: TRBJ2-7
cdr3_nt: TGTGCCAGCTTCGGGAGTGGGACCTACAATGAGCAGTTCTTC; cdr3_aa: CASFGSGTYNEQFF; clone_size: -; v_call: TRBV28; d_call: -; j_call: TRBJ2-1
cdr3_nt: TGTGCCAGTAGTATGGAGGTGGGGATATGGGAGGACACTGAAGCTTTCTTT; cdr3_aa: CASSMEVGIWEDTEAFF; clone_size: -; v_call: TRBV19; d_call: -; j_call: TRBJ1-1
cdr3_nt: TGTGCCAGTAATTTGGGTAGGCCAGGTGGAAATCAGCCCCAGCATTTT; cdr3_aa: CASNLGRPGGNQPQHF; clone_size: few; v_call: TRBV19; d_call: -; j_call: TRBJ1-5
cdr3_nt: TGCGCCAGCAGTGAGTCTTCCAGGCCCGGGGAGCTGTTTTTT; cdr3_aa: CASSESSRPGELFF; clone_size: -; v_call: TRBV10-1; d_call: -; j_call: TRBJ2-2
cdr3_nt: TGTGCCAGCAGCGTGGCTAGCGTTTTCCAACAAGAGACCCAGTACTTC; cdr3_aa: CASSVASVFQQETQYF; clone_size: -; v_call: TRBV7-8; d_call: -; j_call: TRBJ2-5
cdr3_nt: TGTGCCAGCAGCGTACTCTCAGGGCTAGAGAATGAGCAGTTCTTC; cdr3_aa: CASSVLSGLENEQFF; clone_size: -; v_call: TRBV9; d_call: -; j_call: TRBJ2-1
cdr3_nt: TGTGCCAGCAGCCCGGAGTTGGGGGGCTCTGGAAACACCATATATTTT; cdr3_aa: CASSPELGGSGNTIYF; clone_size: -; v_call: TRBV9; d_call: -; j_call: TRBJ1-3
cdr3_nt: TGTGCCAGCAGCGTAGGGGGGAAACGAGGCGGGGAGCTGTTTTTT; cdr3_aa: CASSVGGKRGGELFF; clone_size: -; v_call: TRBV9; d_call: -; j_call: TRBJ2-2
cdr3_nt: TGTGCCAGTAGTATAGGCCGGGAAGGCACCGGGGAGCTGTTTTTT; cdr3_aa: CASSIGREGTGELFF; clone_size: -; v_call: TRBV19; d_call: -; j_call: TRBJ2-2
cdr3_nt: TGTGCCAGTAGTCCGCCGGGATTCGCGGGCACTGAAGCTTTCTTT; cdr3_aa: CASSPPGFAGTEAFF; clone_size: -; v_call: TRBV19; d_call: -; j_call: TRBJ1-1
cdr3_nt: TGTGCCAGCAGTACAGGGGTCTACGAGCAGTACTTC; cdr3_aa: CASSTGVYEQYF; clone_size: -; v_call: TRBV28; d_call: TRBD1; j_call: TRBJ2-7
cdr3_nt: TGTGCCAGCAGCCAGACTAGCGGGTTAACCGGGGAGCTGTTTTTT; cdr3_aa: CASSQTSGLTGELFF; clone_size: once; v_call: TRBV28; d_call: TRBD2; j_call: TRBJ2-2
cdr3_nt: TGTGCCAGCAGCCAACTAGCGGACTCCTACGAGCAGTACTTC; cdr3_aa: CASSQLADSYEQYF; clone_size: once; v_call: TRBV14; d_call: TRBD2; j_call: TRBJ2-7
cdr3_nt: TGTGCCAGCAGTTTCCCAGAACTAGCCTACGAGCAGTACTTC; cdr3_aa: CASSFPELAYEQYF; clone_size: -; v_call: TRBV28; d_call: -; j_call: TRBJ2-7
cdr3_nt: TGTGCCACCAGCAGATCCAGGGAAGTGAACACTGAAGCTTTCTTT; cdr3_aa: CATSRSREVNTEAFF; clone_size: -; v_call: TRBV15; d_call: -; j_call: TRBJ1-1
cdr3_nt: TGTGCCAGCAGTCTGGGACAGGGTAATAGTGAGCAGTTCTTC; cdr3_aa: CASSLGQGNSEQFF; clone_size: -; v_call: TRBV6-1; d_call: TRBD1; j_call: TRBJ2-1
cdr3_nt: TGTGCCAGCAGTGAAAGGGGAGATACGCAGTATTTT; cdr3_aa: CASSERGDTQYF; clone_size: -; v_call: TRBV2; d_call: -; j_call: TRBJ2-3
cdr3_nt: TGTGCCAGCAGTATACACTCTCTAAATTCACCCCTCCACTTT; cdr3_aa: CASSIHSLNSPLHF; clone_size: few; v_call: TRBV28; d_call: -; j_call: TRBJ1-6
cdr3_nt: TGCAGCGCCGGACAGGGAACTTATGGCTACACCTTC; cdr3_aa: CSAGQGTYGYTF; clone_size: -; v_call: TRBV29-1; d_call: TRBD1; j_call: TRBJ1-2
cdr3_nt: TGTGCCAGCAGTTCAGTGGACGACACCGGGGAGCTGTTTTTT; cdr3_aa: CASSSVDDTGELFF; clone_size: -; v_call: TRBV5-6; d_call: -; j_call: TRBJ2-2
cdr3_nt: TGCGCCAGCAGCCAAAGACAGGGCTCCTACGAGCAGTACTTC; cdr3_aa: CASSQRQGSYEQYF; clone_size: medium-sized; v_call: TRBV5-1; d_call: TRBD1; j_call: TRBJ2-7
cdr3_nt: TGTGCCAGCAGCCCCCGATCGAGCGGGGGGATCGACAATGAGCAGTTCTTC; cdr3_aa: CASSPRSSGGIDNEQFF; clone_size: -; v_call: TRBV11-3; d_call: TRBD2; j_call: TRBJ2-1
cdr3_nt: TGCGCCAGCAGCCAAGATCCAGGGGAGGAAGAGACCCAGTACTTC; cdr3_aa: CASSQDPGEEETQYF; clone_size: -; v_call: TRBV4-3; d_call: -; j_call: TRBJ2-5
cdr3_nt: TGTGCCAGCCCGATAACCGCGCTTCTGCCCTCGACTGGCTACACCTTC; cdr3_aa: CASPITALLPSTGYTF; clone_size: few; v_call: TRBV2; d_call: -; j_call: TRBJ1-2
cdr3_nt: TGTGCCAGCAGCTTGCAGGGAGAAGGGATAGAGACCCAGTACTTC; cdr3_aa: CASSLQGEGIETQYF; clone_size: -; v_call: TRBV7-9; d_call: -; j_call: TRBJ2-5
cdr3_nt: TGTGCCAGCAGTGAAGCGCTTCGACAGGGAGGGCAGCCCCAGCATTTT; cdr3_aa: CASSEALRQGGQPQHF; clone_size: few; v_call: TRBV2; d_call: TRBD1; j_call: TRBJ1-5
cdr3_nt: TGTGCCAGCAGCTCCCCCGTCGGGACAGGGTCGCCATCGTATGGCTACACCTTC; cdr3_aa: CASSSPVGTGSPSYGYTF; clone_size: -; v_call: TRBV9; d_call: TRBD1; j_call: TRBJ1-2